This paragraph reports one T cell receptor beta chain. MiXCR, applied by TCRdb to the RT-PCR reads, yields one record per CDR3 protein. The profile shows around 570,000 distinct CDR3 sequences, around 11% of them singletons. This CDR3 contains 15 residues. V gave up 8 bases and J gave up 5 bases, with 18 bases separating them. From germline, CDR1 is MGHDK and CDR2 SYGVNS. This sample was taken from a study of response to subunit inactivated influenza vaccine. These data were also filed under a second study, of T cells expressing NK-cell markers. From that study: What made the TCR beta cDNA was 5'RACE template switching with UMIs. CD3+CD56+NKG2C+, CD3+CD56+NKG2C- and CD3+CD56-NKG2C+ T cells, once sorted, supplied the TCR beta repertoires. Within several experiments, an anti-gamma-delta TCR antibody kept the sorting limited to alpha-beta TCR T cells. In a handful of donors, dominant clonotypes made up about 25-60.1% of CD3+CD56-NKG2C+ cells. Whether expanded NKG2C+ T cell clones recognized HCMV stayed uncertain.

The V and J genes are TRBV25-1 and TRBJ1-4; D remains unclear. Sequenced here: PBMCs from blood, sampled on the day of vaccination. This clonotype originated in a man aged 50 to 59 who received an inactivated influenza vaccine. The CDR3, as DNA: TGTGCCAGCCATACCCCCGTAGTTAGGAATGAAAAACTGTTTTTT. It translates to CASHTPVVRNEKLFF.